The 25 T cell receptor beta chains reported below all come from one sample, sequenced in a study of read filtering for tumor transcriptome and immune sequencing. Molecular barcoded adaptors covering alpha/delta and beta/gamma chains were used on 400 ng RNA. Via MiXCR, TCRdb re-called the reads, giving one row per CDR3 protein. Among some 140,000 distinct CDR3 sequences listed, around 14% were seen once. The source material was a population of CD138-negative cells sorted from bone marrow. The source is a donor over 35 with multiple myeloma.

This clonotype turned up a few times. V is TRBV18 and J is TRBJ2-5; TRBD1 agrees at 7 bases. The V and J ends lost 3 bases and 2 bases, in that order; junction bases with no gene match: 3. CDR1 and CDR2 from the germline V gene are KGHSH and LQKENI. This CDR3 has 14 amino acids. CDR3 coding DNA: TGTGCCAGCTCACCCGGGACAGAACAAGAGACCCAGTACTTC. Protein sequence: CASSPGTEQETQYF. Full variable domain (outside the CDR3, taken from reference TRBV18 and TRBJ2-5): NAGVMQNPRHLVRRRGQEARLRCSPMKGHSHVYWYRQLPEEGLKFMVYLQKENIIDESGMPKERFSAEFPKEGPSILRIQQVVRGDSAAYFCASSPGTEQETQYFGPGTRLLVL.

This clonotype has a count of ten or more. The chain is built from TRBV5-1 and TRBJ1-1; D perhaps matches TRBD1 (5 bases). Germline-derived CDR1 and CDR2 are SGHRS and YFSETQ. There are 14 residues in the CDR3. Trimming cost V 4 bases and J 5 bases, with 15 bases left between them. CDR3 DNA: TGCGCCAGCAGCACGGTCGGGGGGGAGACTGAAGCTTTCTTT. Encoded protein: CASSTVGGETEAFF.

A few counts support this clonotype. The chain carries TRBV6-5 and TRBJ1-4; D not certain. V lost 4 bases and J lost 3, with 9 bases in between. Looked up from germline, CDR1 is MNHEY and CDR2 is SVGAGI. CDR3 size: 14 residues. Here the CDR3 reads CASSSEGANEKLFF. CDR3 DNA: TGTGCCAGCAGTTCGGAAGGCGCTAATGAAAAACTGTTTTTT.

The sample holds many counts of this clonotype. The chain uses TRBV24-1 and TRBJ2-5; D possibly uses TRBD1 or TRBD2 (7 bases each). The length of the CDR3 is 15 residues. V was clipped by 2 bases and J by 4 bases, with 13 bases between them. In germline, CDR1 is KGHDR, CDR2 SFDVKD. The CDR3 bases are TGTGCCACCAGTGATTCCGACAGGGAGGGAGAGACCCAGTACTTC. Translating gives CATSDSDREGETQYF.

As for this clonotype: A read error may be the cause here, since a much bigger clone is one base away. The rearrangement uses TRBV4-1 and TRBJ2-4; tentative D call: TRBD2 (5 bases). V was cut by 6 bases and J by 0 bases, with 12 bases left in between. CDR1 is MGHRA and CDR2 is YSYEKL in the germline V gene. This CDR3 is 15 amino acids long. Here the CDR3 reads CASSPGNLAKNIQYF. The CDR3 nucleotides are TGCGCCAGCAGTCCGGGGAACCTAGCCAAAAACATTCAGTACTTC.

This clonotype was detected many times. The chain is built from TRBV7-8 and TRBJ2-3, with 8 nucleotides matching TRBD2. The CDR3 sequence is 16 residues long. V gave up 5 bases and J gave up 10 bases; unmatched junction bases: 17. Per germline, CDR1 SGHVS and CDR2 FQNEAQ. CDR3 coding DNA: TGTGCCAGCAGCCCGGCGGCGGGAGGTTTTCGGAGGCCGCAGTATTTT. Protein: CASSPAAGGFRRPQYF.

This clonotype was counted at least ten times. The genes are TRBV7-8 and TRBJ2-5; no firm D call. CDR1 is SGHVS, CDR2 FQNEAQ, per germline. CDR3 size: 14 residues. Trimming removed 5 bases at V and 5 bases at J, with 15 bases between. CDR3 sequence: CASSQGLGSETQYF. The CDR3 coding sequence is TGTGCCAGCAGCCAAGGATTGGGTTCGGAGACCCAGTACTTC.

Ten or more counts support this clonotype. The V gene is TRBV4-1, the J gene TRBJ1-1; D is possibly TRBD1 (6 bases). Trimming removed 4 bases from V and 8 bases from J, with 8 bases in between. Germline V CDR1 and CDR2: MGHRA, YSYEKL. The CDR3 sequence is 11 residues long. The DNA of the CDR3 is TGCGCCAGCAGCCCGGGACAAGAAGCTTTCTTT. Translated, it gives CASSPGQEAFF.

This clonotype came up many times. The chain links TRBV13 to TRBJ2-7, with TRBD1 identical over 8 bases. The germline V gene has CDR1 PRHDT and CDR2 FYEKMQ (reference sequence). This CDR3 has 14 residues. V was clipped by 1 base and J by 3 bases; unmatched bases: 2. CDR3 protein: CASSLVGTGYEQYF. In DNA, the CDR3 is TGTGCCAGCAGCTTAGTAGGGACAGGCTACGAGCAGTACTTC.

This clonotype was counted only a few times. This chain uses TRBV30 with TRBJ1-3; D is ambiguous. This CDR3 has 15 residues. The V and J ends lost 2 bases and 0 bases respectively, with 11 bases between them. CDR1 is GTSNPN and CDR2 is SVGIG in the germline V gene (reference sequence). This CDR3 reads CAWSRYSASGNTIYF. CDR3 bases: TGTGCCTGGAGTAGGTACAGCGCCTCTGGAAACACCATATATTTT.

This clonotype showed up many times. The V call is TRBV10-3, the J call TRBJ2-1, with 11 bases identical to TRBD1. The trim removed 6 bases at V and 9 bases at J, leaving 7 bases unmatched. This CDR3 comprises 14 residues. Germline CDR1 is ENHRY and CDR2 is SYGVKD. Here the CDR3 DNA reads TGTGCCATCAGCTTTCCGGGACAGGGGGGTGAGCAGTTCTTC. This codes for CAISFPGQGGEQFF.

This clonotype was found many times. This chain connects TRBV7-9 to TRBJ2-5; TRBD2 matches 10 bases. Germline V lookup: CDR1 SEHNR, CDR2 FQNEAQ (reference sequence). The CDR3 runs to 17 residues. The junction had 13 bases not matched to a gene; V was cut back by 4 bases and J by 5 bases. The CDR3 here is CASSSGASGRLGETQYF. The CDR3 DNA sequence: TGTGCCAGCAGCTCAGGGGCTAGCGGGAGATTGGGTGAGACCCAGTACTTC.

There are many counts of this clonotype. The chain couples TRBV20-1 to TRBJ2-3; TRBD2 matches at 12 bases. The CDR3 extends over 15 amino acids. The trim removed 6 bases at V and 3 bases at J, leaving 7 bases unmatched. Germline CDR1 is DFQATT and CDR2 is SNEGSKA (reference sequence). The CDR3 spells CSAETGTSGTDTQYF. The CDR3 region has the DNA TGCAGTGCAGAGACCGGGACTAGCGGGACAGATACGCAGTATTTT.

About this clonotype: Possible read error: a much larger clone is one base away. Because the CDR3 is missing its conserved closing phenylalanine or tryptophan, this is likely a read error. The chain recombines TRBV15 with TRBJ2-5; weak D call: TRBD2 (6 bases). Trimming pared 0 bases from V and 4 bases from J, leaving 9 bases between. CDR1 is LNHNV, CDR2 YYDKDF, per germline (reference sequence). The CDR3 sequence is 14 residues long. In DNA, the CDR3 is TGTGCCACCAGCAGAGATGGGACTCCAGAGACCCAGTACCTC. Amino acid sequence: CATSRDGTPETQYL.

A word on this clonotype: This may arise from a read error, as a much more abundant clone is one base away. This sequence joins TRBV7-2 and TRBJ2-2; tentative D call: TRBD2 (6 bases). The length of the CDR3 is 14 residues. Germline V gene lookup returns CDR1 SGHTA and CDR2 FQGNSA. V lost 8 bases and J 0 bases, leaving 10 bases between the germline ends. CDR3 in DNA: TGTGCCAGCGGGACTGGCGCGAACACCGGGGAGCTGTTTTTT. This encodes CASGTGANTGELFF.

A note on this clonotype: It may be a read error: a sequence one base away is much more abundant. V usage is TRBV20-1 and J usage is TRBJ1-5, with D uncertain. The CDR3 is 13 amino acids. Per germline, CDR1 DFQATT and CDR2 SNEGSKA (reference sequence). DNA of the CDR3: TGCGGTGCTAGAGAGACGCCAAGCCAGCCCCAGCATTTT. Amino acid sequence: CGARETPSQPQHF.

The sample holds many counts of this clonotype. The chain carries TRBV4-2 and TRBJ2-1, with D perhaps assigned TRBD1 or TRBD2 (5 bases each). Trimming pared 1 base from V and 4 bases from J, leaving 8 bases between. Germline V gene data show CDR1 as LGHNA and CDR2 as YNFKEQ. This CDR3 spans 14 amino acids. The CDR3 sequence: CASSQGGFYNEQFF. DNA for the CDR3: TGTGCCAGCAGCCAAGGGGGGTTTTACAATGAGCAGTTCTTC.

This clonotype was seen ten or more times. The chain carries TRBV5-1 and TRBJ1-1; the D is unclear. The germline V and J ends were trimmed by 0 bases and 0 bases, with 9 bases remaining between them. CDR3 size: 15 residues. Germline lookup yields CDR1 SGHRS and CDR2 YFSETQ. CDR3 sequence reads: CASSLAGTLNTEAFF. The CDR3, as DNA: TGCGCCAGCAGCTTGGCCGGCACTTTGAACACTGAAGCTTTCTTT. Together with reference TRBV5-1 and TRBJ1-1, the CDR3 gives the full variable domain: KAGVTQTPRYLIKTRGQQVTLSCSPISGHRSVSWYQQTPGQGLQFLFEYFSETQRNKGNFPGRFSGRQFSNSRSEMNVSTLELGDSALYLCASSLAGTLNTEAFFGQGTRLTVV.

This clonotype was observed many times. V and J are TRBV20-1 and TRBJ2-3; TRBD1 agrees at 8 bases. Germline V lookup: CDR1 DFQATT, CDR2 SNEGSKA (reference sequence). With 1 base clipped from V and 1 base from J, the junction kept 10 bases outside the gene matches. The CDR3 covers 17 residues. The CDR3: CSARASSGTGGTDTQYF. CDR3 nucleotides: TGCAGTGCTAGAGCTTCCTCCGGGACAGGAGGCACAGATACGCAGTATTTT.

This clonotype was seen repeatedly, ten times or more. V and J are TRBV7-2 and TRBJ2-1, with a possible D match to TRBD1 (6 bases). The length of the CDR3 is 16 residues. V lost 5 bases and J 4 bases, leaving 18 bases between the germline ends. Germline V gives CDR1 SGHTA, CDR2 FQGNSA. The CDR3 loop reads CASSLGVDRQYNEQFF. The CDR3 coding sequence is TGTGCCAGCAGCCTGGGCGTGGACAGACAATACAATGAGCAGTTCTTC.

The table lists this clonotype with many counts. J is TRBJ2-3 and V is TRBV2; D is ambiguous. Germline CDR1 SNHLY, CDR2 FYNNEI. V dropped 4 bases and J dropped 2 bases, with 4 bases sitting between them. This CDR3 contains 12 residues. CDR3 sequence (DNA): TGTGCCAGCAGTGGAGTCACAGATACGCAGTATTTT. The encoded protein is CASSGVTDTQYF.

Details on this clonotype: Just one base apart from a much larger clone, this may be a read error. The chain combines TRBV11-2 with TRBJ2-4, with 8 bases fitting TRBD1. The CDR3 has 16 residues. Germline V gene lookup returns CDR1 SGHAT and CDR2 FQNNGV. For the CDR3, the DNA is TGTGCCAGCACCACTACGGACGCGGGGACAGGAGACATTCAGTGCTTC. Protein sequence: CASTTTDAGTGDIQCF.

A few counts support this clonotype. V is TRBV30 and J is TRBJ2-3, with a weak D call TRBD1 (6 bases). CDR1 is GTSNPN, CDR2 SVGIG, per germline (reference sequence). With 4 bases removed from V and 6 bases from J, the gap between germline ends came to 11 bases. This CDR3 comprises 12 residues. CDR3: CAWKGGADTQYF. The DNA for the CDR3 is TGTGCCTGGAAAGGGGGTGCGGATACGCAGTATTTT.

CDR3 bases: TGTGCCAGCATGAGGCGGGTAATCCAAGAGACCCAGTACTTC. This translates into CASMRRVIQETQYF. This chain connects TRBV6-1 to TRBJ2-5; D may be TRBD2 (5 bases). CDR3 length: 14 amino acids. V dropped 7 bases and J dropped 1 base, with 13 bases sitting between them. The germline gives CDR1 MNHNS, CDR2 SASEGT.

This clonotype has more than one count but fewer than ten. The V call is TRBV12-3 or TRBV12-4, the J call TRBJ1-1, with TRBD1 as a possible D gene (6 bases). This CDR3 has 13 amino acids. V lost 6 bases, J lost 7 bases, and 15 bases lay in between. The CDR3 bases are TGTGCCAGCAGCTTACGGGGGCGGGGTGAAGCTTTCTTT. Translation: CASSLRGRGEAFF.